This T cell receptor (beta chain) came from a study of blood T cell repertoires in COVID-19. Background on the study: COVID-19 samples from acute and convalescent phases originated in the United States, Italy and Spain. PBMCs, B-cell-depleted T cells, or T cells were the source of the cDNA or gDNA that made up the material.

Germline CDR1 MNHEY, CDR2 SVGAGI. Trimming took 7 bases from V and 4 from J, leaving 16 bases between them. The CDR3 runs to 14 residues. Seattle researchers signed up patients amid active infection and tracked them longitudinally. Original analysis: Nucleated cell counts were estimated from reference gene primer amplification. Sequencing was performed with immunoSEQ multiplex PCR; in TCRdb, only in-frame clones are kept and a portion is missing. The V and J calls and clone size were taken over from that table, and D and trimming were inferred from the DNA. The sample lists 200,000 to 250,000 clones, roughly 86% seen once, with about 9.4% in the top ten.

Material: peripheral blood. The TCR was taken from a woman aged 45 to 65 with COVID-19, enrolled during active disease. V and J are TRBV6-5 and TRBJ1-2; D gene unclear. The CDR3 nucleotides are TGTGCCAGCACCCAAGGAAGGGAGAGCTATGGCTACACCTTC. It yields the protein CASTQGRESYGYTF.